Below are 14 T cell receptor beta chains sequenced from a single sample in a study of early T cells in non-severe SARS-CoV-2 infection. One entry per CDR3 protein results from TCRdb running MiXCR on the 5' RACE reads. The sample lists around 61,000 distinct CDR3 sequences, 8% to 11% occurring once. The source material was whole blood. The receptors here all came from an adult who was a healthcare worker with PCR-confirmed SARS-CoV-2 infection or an uninfected control (not recorded which).

This clonotype was counted only a few times. The J gene is TRBJ1-2, the V gene TRBV10-3; D perhaps matches TRBD1 (6 bases). The CDR3 runs 9 residues. V dropped 10 bases and J dropped 12 bases, with 12 bases sitting between them. Germline values: CDR1 ENHRY, CDR2 SYGVKD. As DNA, the CDR3 is TGTGCCAGCGGGACACCTGACACCTTC. Translation: CASGTPDTF.

The V call is TRBV5-4, the J call TRBJ1-1; no clear D gene. The germline gives CDR1 SGHNT, CDR2 YYREEE (reference sequence). CDR3 length: 14 residues. The CDR3 spells CAAACLPSNTEAFF. The CDR3, as DNA: TGTGCAGCAGCTTGTTTACCCTCGAACACTGAAGCTTTCTTT.

This clonotype has more than one count but fewer than ten. The J gene is TRBJ1-1, the V gene TRBV7-2; maybe TRBD1 (5 bases). The germline gives CDR1 SGHTA, CDR2 FQGNSA. Trimming left V 2 bases short and J 1 base short, with 14 bases between. This CDR3 comprises 16 residues. CDR3 DNA sequence: TGTGCCAGCAGCTTAATGGGGCTCTTGAGGAACACTGAAGCTTTCTTT. It codes for CASSLMGLLRNTEAFF.

This clonotype was found a few times. V usage is TRBV11-1 and J usage is TRBJ2-3, with unresolved D. This CDR3 has 12 amino acids. Trimming removed 5 bases from V and 5 bases from J, with 8 bases in between. Germline V gene data show CDR1 as SGHAT and CDR2 as FQDESV (reference sequence). The CDR3 loop reads CASSPGEDTQYF. CDR3 sequence (DNA): TGTGCCAGCAGCCCAGGAGAAGATACGCAGTATTTT.

The chain couples TRBV20-1 to TRBJ2-3; tentatively, D is TRBD2 (6 bases). The CDR3 is 14 residues long. The ends were cut back, 5 bases at V and 1 base at J, with 13 bases in the middle. Germline CDR1 reads DFQATT; CDR2 reads SNEGSKA (reference sequence). The CDR3 DNA reads TGCAGTGCTCACCCCGCTAGCGGCACAGATACGCAGTATTTT. This encodes CSAHPASGTDTQYF.

About this clonotype: Possible read error: a much larger clone is one base away. The chain employs TRBV19 and TRBJ1-5; D remains unclear. Trimming took 7 bases from V and 3 from J, leaving 16 bases between them. Germline-derived CDR1 and CDR2 are LNHDA and SQIVND (reference sequence). The CDR3 consists of 15 residues. The CDR3 is CASTPTHRDNQPQHF. The CDR3 DNA follows: TGTGCCAGTACTCCGACACATCGTGACAATCAGCCCCAGCATTTT.

The V and J genes are TRBV29-1 and TRBJ1-2, with TRBD1 as a possible D gene (6 bases). This CDR3 is built from 11 residues. CDR1 is SQVTM and CDR2 is ANQGSEA in the germline V gene. V dropped 6 bases and J dropped 5 bases, with 10 bases sitting between them. The DNA for the CDR3 is TGCAGCGTAGACACAGGGTATGGCTACACCTTC. It encodes CSVDTGYGYTF.

This clonotype has just a few counts. The chain carries TRBV29-1 and TRBJ2-7, with 10 nucleotides matching TRBD1. Germline lookup yields CDR1 SQVTM and CDR2 ANQGSEA. The CDR3 has 12 residues. J was trimmed by 3 bases and V by 7 bases; bases with no gene match: 3. The CDR3 nucleotides are TGCAGCGGGGGGGACAGGGGCTACGAGCAGTACTTC. It codes for CSGGDRGYEQYF.

The rearrangement links TRBV9 to TRBJ2-7, with 8 nucleotides matching TRBD1. Germline lookup yields CDR1 SGDLS and CDR2 YYNGEE. The CDR3 length is 13 residues. J was trimmed by 9 bases and V by 4 bases; bases with no gene match: 9. The CDR3 DNA reads as TGTGCCAGCAGCACCCGACAGGGGAGTTGGCAGTACTTC. Its translation is CASSTRQGSWQYF.

There are many counts of this clonotype. The chain links TRBV6-5 to TRBJ2-3; TRBD2 aligns across 8 bases. Per germline, CDR1 MNHEY and CDR2 SVGAGI. With 6 bases clipped from V and 0 bases from J, the junction kept 5 bases outside the gene matches. The CDR3 covers 15 residues. CDR3 region: CASRNSGASTDTQYF. CDR3 sequence (DNA): TGTGCCAGCAGGAATAGCGGGGCTAGCACAGATACGCAGTATTTT.

In the case of this clonotype: Just one base apart from a much larger clone, this may be a read error. The CDR3 spells CASSGTGVNTGAFF. CDR3 nucleotides: TGTGCCAGCAGCGGGACAGGGGTGAACACTGGAGCTTTCTTT. The genes are TRBV9 and TRBJ1-1; TRBD1 matches 9 bases. Germline V gene sequence: CDR1 SGDLS, CDR2 YYNGEE. The CDR3 contains 14 residues.

This clonotype was seen repeatedly, ten times or more. The V and J genes are TRBV9 and TRBJ2-7; 10 bases match TRBD2. Germline CDR1 and CDR2: SGDLS and YYNGEE. The CDR3 has 16 amino acids. J lost 4 bases, V lost 2 bases, and 9 bases had no gene match. CDR3 loop: CASSVGTSANFYEQYF. For the CDR3, the DNA is TGTGCCAGCAGCGTGGGGACTAGCGCTAACTTTTACGAGCAGTACTTC.

This clonotype was seen at least ten times. The V call is TRBV7-9, the J call TRBJ1-2; the D gene is possibly TRBD1 (6 bases). Germline values: CDR1 SEHNR, CDR2 FQNEAQ (reference sequence). CDR3 size: 15 residues. The V end was cut by 1 base, the J end by 5 bases, with 14 bases between. CDR3 DNA: TGTGCCAGCAGCTTAGTCAGGACAGACCGTTATGGCTACACCTTC. As protein: CASSLVRTDRYGYTF.

This clonotype was detected ten times or more. The chain couples TRBV29-1 to TRBJ2-3; weak D call: TRBD2 (5 bases). CDR3 length: 10 residues. Germline-derived CDR1 and CDR2 are SQVTM and ANQGSEA. CDR3 in DNA: TGCGTGACTAACACAGATACGCAGTATTTT. Its translation: CVTNTDTQYF.